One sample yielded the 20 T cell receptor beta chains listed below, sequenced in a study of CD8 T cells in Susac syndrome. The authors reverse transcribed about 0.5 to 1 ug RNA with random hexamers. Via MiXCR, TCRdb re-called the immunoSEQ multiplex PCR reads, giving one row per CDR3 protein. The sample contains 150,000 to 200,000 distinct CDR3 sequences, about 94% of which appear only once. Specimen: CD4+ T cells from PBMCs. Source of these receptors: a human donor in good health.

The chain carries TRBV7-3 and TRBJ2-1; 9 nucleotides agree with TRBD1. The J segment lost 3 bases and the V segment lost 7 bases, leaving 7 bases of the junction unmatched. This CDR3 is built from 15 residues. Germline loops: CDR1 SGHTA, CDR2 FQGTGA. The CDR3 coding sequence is TGTGCCAGCAACGAGGGGACAGGGAACTACAATGAGCAGTTCTTC. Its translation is CASNEGTGNYNEQFF.

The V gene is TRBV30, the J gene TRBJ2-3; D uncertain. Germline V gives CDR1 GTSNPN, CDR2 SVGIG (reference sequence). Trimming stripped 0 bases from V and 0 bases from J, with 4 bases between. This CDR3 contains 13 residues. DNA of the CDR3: TGTGCCTGGAGTGTAACTAGCACAGATACGCAGTATTTT. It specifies CAWSVTSTDTQYF. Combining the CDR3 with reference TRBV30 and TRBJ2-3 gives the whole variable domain SQTIHQWPATLVQPVGSPLSLECTVEGTSNPNLYWYRQAAGRGLQLLFYSVGIGQISSEVPQNLSASRPQDRQFILSSKKLLLSDSGFYLCAWSVTSTDTQYFGPGTRLTVL.

The CDR3 loop reads CASSQGPYTEAFF. DNA for the CDR3: TGTGCCAGCAGTCAGGGACCGTACACTGAAGCTTTCTTT. The genes are TRBV14 and TRBJ1-1; possibly TRBD1 for D (5 bases). This CDR3 contains 13 residues. CDR1 SGHDN and CDR2 FVKESK come from the germline V gene. The V end lost 6 bases, the J end lost 3 bases, and 11 bases lay between the germline ends.

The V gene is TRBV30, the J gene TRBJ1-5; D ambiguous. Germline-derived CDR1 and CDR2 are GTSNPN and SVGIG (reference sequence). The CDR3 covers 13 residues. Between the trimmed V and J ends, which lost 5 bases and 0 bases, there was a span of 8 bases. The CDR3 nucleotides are TGTGCCTGGGGTGAGCATAGCAATCAGCCCCAGCATTTT. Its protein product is CAWGEHSNQPQHF.

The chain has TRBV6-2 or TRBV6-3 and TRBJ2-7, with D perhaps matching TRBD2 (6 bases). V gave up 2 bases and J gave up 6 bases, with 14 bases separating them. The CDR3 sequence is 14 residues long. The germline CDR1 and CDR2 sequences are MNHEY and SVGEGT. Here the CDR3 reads CASSYGRGGAEQYF. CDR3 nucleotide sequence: TGTGCCAGCAGTTACGGTCGCGGAGGGGCCGAGCAGTACTTC.

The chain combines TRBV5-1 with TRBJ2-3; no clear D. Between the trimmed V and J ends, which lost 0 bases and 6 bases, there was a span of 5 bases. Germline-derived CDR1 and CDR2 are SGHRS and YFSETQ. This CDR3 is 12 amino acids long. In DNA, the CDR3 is TGCGCCAGCAGCTTGGAATCGGATACGCAGTATTTT. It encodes CASSLESDTQYF. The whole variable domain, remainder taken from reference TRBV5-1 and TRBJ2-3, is KAGVTQTPRYLIKTRGQQVTLSCSPISGHRSVSWYQQTPGQGLQFLFEYFSETQRNKGNFPGRFSGRQFSNSRSEMNVSTLELGDSALYLCASSLESDTQYFGPGTRLTVL.

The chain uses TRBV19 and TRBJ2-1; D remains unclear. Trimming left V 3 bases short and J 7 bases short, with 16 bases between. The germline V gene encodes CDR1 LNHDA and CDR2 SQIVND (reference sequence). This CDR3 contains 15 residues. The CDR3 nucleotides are TGTGCCAGTAGTATTCAGGCGACTCCGTGGAATGAGCAGTTCTTC. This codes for CASSIQATPWNEQFF.

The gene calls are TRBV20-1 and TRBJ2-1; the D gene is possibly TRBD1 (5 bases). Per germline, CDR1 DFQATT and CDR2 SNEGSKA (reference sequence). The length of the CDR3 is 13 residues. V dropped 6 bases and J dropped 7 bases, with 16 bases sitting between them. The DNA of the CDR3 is TGCAGTGCCCCCTTAGGGGCCTTGAATGAGCAGTTCTTC. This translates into CSAPLGALNEQFF.

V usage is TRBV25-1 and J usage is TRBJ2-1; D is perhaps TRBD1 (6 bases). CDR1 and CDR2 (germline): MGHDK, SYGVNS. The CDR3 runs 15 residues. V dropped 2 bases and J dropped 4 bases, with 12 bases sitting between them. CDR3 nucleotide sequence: TGTGCCAGCAGTGAACCGGACAGCGTTTACAATGAGCAGTTCTTC. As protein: CASSEPDSVYNEQFF.

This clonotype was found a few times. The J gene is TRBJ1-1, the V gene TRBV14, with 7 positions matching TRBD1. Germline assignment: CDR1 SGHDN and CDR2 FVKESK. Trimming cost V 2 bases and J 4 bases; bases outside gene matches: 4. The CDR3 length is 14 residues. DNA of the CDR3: TGTGCCAGCAGCCAACAGGGGGGTGGCACTGAAGCTTTCTTT. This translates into CASSQQGGGTEAFF.

Here the CDR3 reads CATSRSSGGVETQYF. The CDR3 DNA sequence: TGTGCCACCAGCAGGTCTAGCGGGGGCGTAGAGACCCAGTACTTC. V and J are TRBV15 and TRBJ2-5; TRBD2 agrees at 10 bases. From germline, CDR1 is LNHNV and CDR2 YYDKDF (reference sequence). The CDR3 is made up of 15 amino acids. With 3 bases clipped from V and 4 bases from J, the junction kept 5 bases outside the gene matches.

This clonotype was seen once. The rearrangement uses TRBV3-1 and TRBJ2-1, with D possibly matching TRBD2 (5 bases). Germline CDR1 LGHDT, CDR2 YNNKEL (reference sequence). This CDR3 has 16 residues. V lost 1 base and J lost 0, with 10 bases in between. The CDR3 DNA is TGTGCCAGCAGCCAAGCGGGGTACAGCTCCTACAATGAGCAGTTCTTC. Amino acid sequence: CASSQAGYSSYNEQFF.

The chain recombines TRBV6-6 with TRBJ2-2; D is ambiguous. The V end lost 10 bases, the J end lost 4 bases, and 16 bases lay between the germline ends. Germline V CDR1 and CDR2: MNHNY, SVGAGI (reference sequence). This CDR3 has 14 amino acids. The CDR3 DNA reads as TGTGCCACCGCACCCCGGACGCTCACCGGGGAGCTGTTTTTT. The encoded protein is CATAPRTLTGELFF.

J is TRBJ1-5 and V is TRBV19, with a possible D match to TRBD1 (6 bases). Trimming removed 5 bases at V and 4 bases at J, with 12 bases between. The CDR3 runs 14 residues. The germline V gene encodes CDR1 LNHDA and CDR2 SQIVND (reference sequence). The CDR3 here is CASSVGHGNQPQHF. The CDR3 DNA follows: TGTGCCAGTAGTGTGGGACACGGAAATCAGCCCCAGCATTTT.

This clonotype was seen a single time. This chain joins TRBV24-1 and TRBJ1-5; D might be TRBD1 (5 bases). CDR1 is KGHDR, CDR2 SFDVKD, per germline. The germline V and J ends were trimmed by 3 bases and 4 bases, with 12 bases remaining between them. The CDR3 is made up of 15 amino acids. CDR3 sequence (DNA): TGTGCCACCAGTGATCCAGGGACGGGTAATCAGCCCCAGCATTTT. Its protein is CATSDPGTGNQPQHF.

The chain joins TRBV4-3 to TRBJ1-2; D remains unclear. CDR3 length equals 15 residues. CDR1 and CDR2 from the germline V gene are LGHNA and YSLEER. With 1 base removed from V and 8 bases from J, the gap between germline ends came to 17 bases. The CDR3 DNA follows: TGCGCCAGCAGCCAAGCAGGTTCAGGCCGCCAGGGCTACACCTTC. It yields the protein CASSQAGSGRQGYTF.

The CDR3 DNA is TGCAGCGTAAGAGGACAGGCTATTCATGGCTACACCTTC. Its protein is CSVRGQAIHGYTF. The chain has TRBV29-1 and TRBJ1-2; 7 bases match TRBD1. Germline V gene data show CDR1 as SQVTM and CDR2 as ANQGSEA. With 6 bases clipped from V and 6 bases from J, the junction kept 10 bases outside the gene matches. The CDR3 sequence is 13 residues long.

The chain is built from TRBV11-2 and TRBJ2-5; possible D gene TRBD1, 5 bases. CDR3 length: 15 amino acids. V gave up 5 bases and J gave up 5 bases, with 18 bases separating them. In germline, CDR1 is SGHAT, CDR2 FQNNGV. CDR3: CASSPRVGDGETQYF. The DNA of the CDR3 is TGTGCCAGCAGCCCTCGGGTAGGGGATGGGGAGACCCAGTACTTC.

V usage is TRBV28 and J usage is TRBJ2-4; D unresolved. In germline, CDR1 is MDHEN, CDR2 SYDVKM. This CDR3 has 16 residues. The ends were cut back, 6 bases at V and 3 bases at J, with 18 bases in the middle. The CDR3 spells CASSPSLSLGKNIQYF. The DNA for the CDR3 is TGTGCCAGCAGCCCTAGTTTATCTTTAGGCAAAAACATTCAGTACTTC.

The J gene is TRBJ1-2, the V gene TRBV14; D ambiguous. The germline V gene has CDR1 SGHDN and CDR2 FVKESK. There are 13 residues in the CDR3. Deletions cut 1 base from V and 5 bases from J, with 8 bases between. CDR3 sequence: CASSQGMGYGYTF. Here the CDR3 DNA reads TGTGCCAGCAGCCAAGGAATGGGGTATGGCTACACCTTC.